These 9 T cell receptor beta chains originate from one sample sequenced in a study of blood T cell repertoires in COVID-19. The protocol was immunoSEQ multiplex PCR, while the TCRdb copy is restricted to in-frame clones and leaves out a portion. The data show around 150,000 clones, over 80% seen once. Sequencing used PBMCs or T cells enriched from blood (not recorded which). The receptors originated from an older man who had been exposed to COVID-19.

There are a few counts of this clone. The chain links TRBV12-5 to TRBJ2-1, with D possibly being TRBD2 (7 bases). The CDR3 runs to 15 residues. V was clipped by 3 bases and J by 5 bases, with 14 bases between them. Germline assignment: CDR1 LGHNT and CDR2 FRNRAP. This CDR3 reads CASGLRGALDNEQFF. CDR3 nucleotide sequence: TGTGCTAGTGGTTTACGGGGGGCCCTAGACAATGAGCAGTTCTTC.

The chain uses TRBV27 and TRBJ1-1; D may be TRBD1 (6 bases). The CDR3 has 14 residues. V gave up 10 bases and J gave up 5 bases, with 20 bases separating them. The germline V gene has CDR1 MNHEY and CDR2 SMNVEV (reference sequence). Written as DNA, the CDR3 is TGTGCCACCAGGAATGCGGGCAGGGGTACTGAAGCTTTCTTT. Its protein is CATRNAGRGTEAFF.

V usage is TRBV7-2 and J usage is TRBJ1-2, with D possibly TRBD1 on 6 matching bases. Trimming left V 7 bases short and J 0 bases short, with 15 bases between. CDR3 length: 15 amino acids. Germline V gene sequence: CDR1 SGHTA, CDR2 FQGNSA. The CDR3 sequence: CASTATGLANYGYTF. CDR3 nucleotide sequence: TGTGCCAGCACCGCGACAGGCCTAGCTAACTATGGCTACACCTTC. Variable domain in full (rest from reference TRBV7-2 and TRBJ1-2): GAGVSQSPSNKVTEKGKDVELRCDPISGHTALYWYRQSLGQGLEFLIYFQGNSAPDKSGLPSDRFSAERTGGSVSTLTIQRTQQEDSAVYLCASTATGLANYGYTFGSGTRLTVV.

The sample holds one count of this clone. The chain has TRBV3-1 (or the pseudogene TRBV3-2) and TRBJ1-2, with D unclear. The germline CDR1 and CDR2 sequences are LGHDT and YNNKEL (reference sequence). The CDR3 totals 12 residues. V was clipped by 1 base and J by 8 bases, with 8 bases between them. Here the CDR3 reads CASSQANSGYTF. CDR3 coding DNA: TGTGCCAGCAGCCAAGCCAATAGCGGCTACACCTTC.

J is TRBJ2-2 and V is TRBV9; 9 bases match TRBD1. With V trimmed by 0 bases and J by 4 bases, 7 bases remained unmatched. From germline, CDR1 is SGDLS and CDR2 YYNGEE. This CDR3 comprises 17 residues. CDR3 coding DNA: TGTGCCAGCAGCGTAGGCCCTCCGACAGGGGGCACCGGGGAGCTGTTTTTT. Translation: CASSVGPPTGGTGELFF.

This chain uses TRBV5-1 with TRBJ1-1; 9 bases are shared with TRBD1. V lost 4 bases, J lost 5 bases, and 9 bases stayed unmatched. The germline CDR1 and CDR2 sequences are SGHRS and YFSETQ. There are 15 residues in the CDR3. The CDR3: CASSRDRARETEAFF. The CDR3 DNA is TGCGCCAGCAGCCGGGACAGGGCTCGGGAAACTGAAGCTTTCTTT.

The DNA for the CDR3 is TGCGCCAGCAGCCGAGGGCTTTACAATGAGCAGTTCTTC. Encoded protein: CASSRGLYNEQFF. The rearrangement uses TRBV10-1 and TRBJ2-1, with D perhaps TRBD2 (5 bases). The CDR3 length is 13 residues. The germline V and J ends were trimmed by 6 bases and 4 bases, with 10 bases remaining between them. CDR1 and CDR2 from the germline V gene are WNHNN and SYGVQD (reference sequence).

V gene TRBV7-9 combines with J gene TRBJ1-3, with a weak D call TRBD1 (5 bases). Trimming pared 5 bases from V and 7 bases from J, leaving 21 bases between. Germline V gene lookup returns CDR1 SEHNR and CDR2 FQNEAQ (reference sequence). The CDR3 has 16 residues. CDR3 sequence reads: CASSPAGSGYRNTIYF. DNA of the CDR3: TGTGCCAGCAGCCCGGCGGGGAGCGGCTACAGGAACACCATATATTTT. The full variable domain, with the rest looked up from reference TRBV7-9 and TRBJ1-3, is DTGVSQNPRHKITKRGQNVTFRCDPISEHNRLYWYRQTLGQGPEFLTYFQNEAQLEKSRLLSDRFSAERPKGSFSTLEIQRTEQGDSAMYLCASSPAGSGYRNTIYFGEGSWLTVV.

The chain is built from TRBV4-1 and TRBJ2-7, with D possibly matching TRBD1 (6 bases). Germline CDR1 reads MGHRA; CDR2 reads YSYEKL. The CDR3 contains 13 residues. Trimming pared 1 base from V and 3 bases from J, leaving 7 bases between. The CDR3 bases are TGCGCCAGCAGCCAAGGGACAGACTACGAGCAGTACTTC. This gives the protein CASSQGTDYEQYF.